This T cell receptor beta chain was documented in a study of post-analysis software for immune sequencing data. Germline V gene lookup returns CDR1 SGHRS and CDR2 YFSETQ. This CDR3 is 14 amino acids long. V lost 4 bases to trimming and J lost 7 bases; unmatched junction nucleotides: 7. Remarks on this clonotype: The target antigen is unknown.

The authors incorporated unique molecular identifiers into the TCR beta cDNA libraries. TCRdb independently ran MiXCR on the PCR reads; one entry per CDR3 protein. The profile shows roughly 670,000 distinct CDR3 sequences, about 60% of them singletons. Study results and caveats: Roughly five TRBV segments occurring more often in patients than controls included TRBV5-6, TRBV5-1 and TRBV20-1.

The source material was blood. The sequence was collected from a girl aged 2 to 10 with multiple sclerosis. The gene calls are TRBV5-1 and TRBJ2-1, with 8 bases that match TRBD2. The CDR3 reads CASSLASGSNEQFF. In DNA, the CDR3 is TGCGCCAGCAGCCTGGCAAGCGGGAGTAATGAGCAGTTCTTC.